These T cell receptor beta chains were read from a single sample in a study of T cell repertoires in cytomegalovirus infection. What these receptors recognize is not known. TCRdb processed the reads anew with MiXCR; each CDR3 protein has one entry. Among about 920,000 distinct CDR3 sequences listed, around 32% were seen once. Sequenced here: cultured CD8+ T cells from PBMCs, sampled from culture after CMV antigen stimulation. The receptors come from a human donor in good health (CMV status not recorded). Some clones in this sample may be carry-over from other donors' samples. Both conserved end residues are part of each CDR3. A D gene is named only where the DNA matches it firmly.

j_gene | d_gene | v_gene | CDR3aa
TRBJ1-1 | - | TRBV6-2/TRBV6-3 | CASSSGAGVTEAFF
TRBJ2-1 | TRBD2 | TRBV7-8 | CASSSLAGGPYYEQFF
TRBJ2-1 | - | TRBV6-1 | CASGSGTFSYNEQFF
TRBJ1-2 | - | TRBV20-1 | CSARDKGSEHYGYTF
TRBJ2-1 | - | TRBV27 | CASSLGQFSYNEQFF
TRBJ2-1 | - | TRBV9 | CASSVDSGLSSYNEQFF
TRBJ1-1 | TRBD1 | TRBV6-6 | CASSYWDRGRNTEAFF
TRBJ1-5 | - | TRBV7-2 | CASSPGFNQPQHF
TRBJ2-2 | TRBD2 | TRBV4-3 | CASSQDGTSGGENTGELFF
TRBJ2-1 | - | TRBV27 | CATATGLTYNEQFF
TRBJ1-4 | - | TRBV7-2 | CASSPSRGAGEKLFF
TRBJ2-2 | - | TRBV2 | CANSETGAWATGELFF
TRBJ1-5 | TRBD1 | TRBV6-2/TRBV6-3 | CASSYLPTRDSYSNQPQHF
TRBJ1-1 | - | TRBV2 | CASSPDIGLGEAFF
TRBJ2-1 | - | TRBV6-5 | CASSGIQRSYNEQFF
TRBJ2-5 | - | TRBV6-5 | CASSYSSPQETQYF
TRBJ2-3 | - | TRBV24-1 | CATKDFTDTQYF
TRBJ1-1 | - | TRBV2 | CASSEARAGAFF
TRBJ2-1 | - | TRBV5-1 | CASSSEYEQFF
TRBJ1-1 | - | TRBV27 | CASIRGGTEAFF
TRBJ1-4 | - | TRBV6-6 | CASSYDRFNEKLFF
TRBJ2-2 | TRBD1 | TRBV20-1 | CSAANRDRGLLGGELFF
TRBJ1-4 | - | TRBV6-5 | CASSYGIGQDEKLFF
TRBJ2-1 | - | TRBV24-1 | CATSDSEREQFF
TRBJ2-5 | TRBD2 | TRBV6-1 | CASSEASGGQETQYF
TRBJ2-3 | TRBD1 | TRBV7-2 | CASSLTGWVTDTQYF
TRBJ2-3 | - | TRBV6-1 | CASSPRVTSTDTQYF
TRBJ2-5 | - | TRBV7-9 | CASSPDSVAETQYF
TRBJ2-5 | TRBD2 | TRBV2 | CASNRLAGGQETQYF
TRBJ1-2 | TRBD1 | TRBV20-1 | CSARGTGPNHGYTF
TRBJ2-1 | - | TRBV6-6 | CASASRDSAYNEQFF
TRBJ2-5 | TRBD1 | TRBV27 | CASSLGQGAMGTQYF
TRBJ2-2 | TRBD1 | TRBV5-6 | CASSLGQGVGTGELFF
TRBJ2-7 | - | TRBV5-5 | CASFQRAYEQYF
TRBJ1-2 | TRBD1 | TRBV9 | CASSVGGTANYGYTF
TRBJ1-4 | - | TRBV28 | CASSLWLGGTNEKLFF
TRBJ2-1 | TRBD1 | TRBV7-3 | CASSLTTGFLNEQFF
TRBJ2-1 | - | TRBV3-1 | CASSQDVSYNEQFF
TRBJ2-1 | - | TRBV19 | CASSISWEQFF
TRBJ2-2 | - | TRBV12-3/TRBV12-4 | CASSSRTYTGELFF
TRBJ2-1 | - | TRBV6-6 | CASSYSTYYNEQFF
TRBJ2-1 | TRBD2 | TRBV12-3/TRBV12-4 | CASSRPGLLSYNEQFF
TRBJ2-3 | - | TRBV27 | CASGWGAATDTQYF
TRBJ1-4 | - | TRBV7-9 | CASSSRQTGDEKLFF
TRBJ2-3 | TRBD1 | TRBV5-4 | CASSSNDRGMSTDTQYF
TRBJ2-2 | - | TRBV6-6 | CASSYLGPDDTGELFF
TRBJ1-2 | TRBD1 | TRBV19 | CASSLWTGESGYTF
TRBJ2-1 | - | TRBV24-1 | CATSDREPTYNEQFF
TRBJ2-1 | - | TRBV7-6 | CASSPQGWQFF
TRBJ2-3 | TRBD1 | TRBV6-5 | CASSYSGQGADTQYF